This entry lists 17 T cell receptor beta chains sequenced from one sample in a study of blood T cell repertoires in COVID-19. Sequencing was performed with immunoSEQ multiplex PCR; in TCRdb, only in-frame clones are kept and a portion is missing. There are hundreds of thousands of clones in the sample; about 87% occur only once, and 1.3% lies in the top ten. The sequencing input was peripheral blood. These receptors were taken from a man aged 65 to 79 with acute or convalescent COVID-19.

This clone occurred once. The chain uses TRBV28 and TRBJ2-3, with D perhaps matching TRBD1 (6 bases). Trimming removed 1 base from V and 4 bases from J, with 12 bases in between. This CDR3 is built from 15 residues. From germline, CDR1 is MDHEN and CDR2 SYDVKM. The CDR3 DNA reads as TGTGCCAGCAGTTTATCCCAGGGGTTCCCAGATACGCAGTATTTT. Its protein product is CASSLSQGFPDTQYF.

The chain joins TRBV20-1 to TRBJ2-3; possible D gene TRBD1, 5 bases. With 5 bases removed from V and 6 bases from J, the gap between germline ends came to 9 bases. This CDR3 region has 11 residues. Germline CDR1 DFQATT, CDR2 SNEGSKA (reference sequence). The DNA of the CDR3 is TGCAGTGCTCTACAGGTTGATACGCAGTATTTT. Amino acids: CSALQVDTQYF.

J is TRBJ2-5 and V is TRBV3-1 (or the pseudogene TRBV3-2), with D hard to call. Per the germline V gene, CDR1 is LGHDT and CDR2 is YNNKEL (reference sequence). The CDR3 is 14 amino acids. V was cut by 4 bases and J by 2 bases, with 11 bases left in between. This CDR3 is CASSLGSGQETQYF. The DNA of the CDR3 is TGTGCCAGCAGCCTTGGGTCAGGTCAAGAGACCCAGTACTTC.

This sequence joins TRBV7-2 and TRBJ2-2; a possible D gene is TRBD1 (6 bases). The germline V gene encodes CDR1 SGHTA and CDR2 FQGNSA. The V and J ends lost 2 bases and 4 bases respectively, with 11 bases between them. CDR3 size: 15 residues. DNA for the CDR3: TGTGCCAGCAGCTTACGATGGGGGCGCACCGGGGAGCTGTTTTTT. This encodes CASSLRWGRTGELFF.

The chain has TRBV24-1 and TRBJ1-2, with D perhaps matching TRBD1 (5 bases). CDR3 length equals 13 residues. The V gene lost 9 bases and the J gene lost 6 bases, with 16 bases spanning the gap. Germline V gene sequence: CDR1 KGHDR, CDR2 SFDVKD. The chain's CDR3 is CATSGDNYDGYTF. CDR3 sequence (DNA): TGTGCCACCTCGGGGGATAACTATGATGGCTACACCTTC.

The gene calls are TRBV7-9 and TRBJ1-2; D gene unclear. V was trimmed by 1 base and J by 7 bases, leaving 7 bases between them. Germline V gives CDR1 SEHNR, CDR2 FQNEAQ (reference sequence). The CDR3 is 12 residues long. CDR3: CASSLVGLGYTF. The CDR3 bases are TGTGCCAGCAGCTTAGTCGGTCTTGGCTACACCTTC.

J is TRBJ2-2 and V is TRBV7-2, with D maybe TRBD1 (6 bases). The V gene lost 1 base and the J gene lost 6 bases, with 9 bases spanning the gap. CDR1 is SGHTA and CDR2 is FQGNSA in the germline V gene. The CDR3 loop spans 14 amino acids. CDR3 protein: CASSLGQDAGELFF. The CDR3 DNA follows: TGTGCCAGCAGCTTAGGACAGGACGCCGGGGAGCTGTTTTTT. The full variable domain, in which reference TRBV7-2 and TRBJ2-2 provide the parts outside the CDR3, is GAGVSQSPSNKVTEKGKDVELRCDPISGHTALYWYRQSLGQGLEFLIYFQGNSAPDKSGLPSDRFSAERTGGSVSTLTIQRTQQEDSAVYLCASSLGQDAGELFFGEGSRLTVL.

This rearrangement joins TRBV2 to TRBJ1-1, with D uncertain. CDR1 is SNHLY and CDR2 is FYNNEI in the germline V gene. The CDR3 is 14 amino acids. V lost 2 bases and J lost 6, with 13 bases in between. CDR3 protein: CASSEFLQEPEAFF. The CDR3 nucleotides read TGTGCCAGCAGTGAATTCCTTCAGGAACCTGAAGCTTTCTTT.

The chain uses TRBV2 and TRBJ1-5; D not certain. CDR1 is SNHLY, CDR2 FYNNEI, per germline. V was pared by 5 bases and J by 1 base, with 9 bases between. The CDR3 covers 14 residues. CDR3 nucleotide sequence: TGTGCCAGCAGTAAAGGTCTGAGCAATCAGCCCCAGCATTTT. It is translated as CASSKGLSNQPQHF.

The chain has TRBV2 and TRBJ2-5, with 8 positions matching TRBD2. Germline loops: CDR1 SNHLY, CDR2 FYNNEI. This CDR3 has 17 residues. V was pared by 8 bases and J by 1 base, with 15 bases of the junction left unmatched. The CDR3 reads CASLQRVSGGVQETQYF. The CDR3, as DNA: TGTGCCAGCCTCCAAAGGGTGAGCGGGGGAGTCCAAGAGACCCAGTACTTC.

V is TRBV2 and J is TRBJ2-1; the D is unclear. The germline V gene encodes CDR1 SNHLY and CDR2 FYNNEI. CDR3 length: 11 amino acids. Between the trimmed V and J ends, which lost 6 bases and 9 bases, there was a span of 9 bases. CDR3 loop: CASRPSGEQFF. Written as DNA, the CDR3 is TGTGCCAGCAGGCCTTCAGGTGAGCAGTTCTTC.

The V call is TRBV5-1, the J call TRBJ2-2; 8 nucleotides align to TRBD2. The V and J ends lost 4 bases and 1 base, in that order; junction bases with no gene match: 0. The CDR3 is made up of 14 amino acids. Germline loops: CDR1 SGHRS, CDR2 YFSETQ. The CDR3 loop reads CASSTSGNTGELFF. The CDR3 nucleotides read TGCGCCAGCAGCACTAGCGGGAACACCGGGGAGCTGTTTTTT.

In its sample, this clone was seen once. The gene calls are TRBV30 and TRBJ1-6; 9 bases line up with TRBD1. The CDR3 has 14 residues. The V segment lost 8 bases and the J segment 7 bases; nucleotides outside the gene matches: 9. In germline, CDR1 is GTSNPN, CDR2 SVGIG (reference sequence). The CDR3 spells CAGAQGAKNSPLHF. The CDR3 nucleotides are TGTGCCGGCGCACAGGGGGCCAAAAATTCACCCCTCCACTTT.

The genes are TRBV6-6 and TRBJ2-1; 7 bases are shared with TRBD2. The CDR3 totals 11 residues. V was pared by 4 bases and J by 12 bases, with 3 bases of the junction left unmatched. Germline CDR1 and CDR2: MNHNY and SVGAGI (reference sequence). This CDR3 reads CASSSGTTQFF. In DNA form, the CDR3 reads TGTGCCAGCAGTTCCGGGACTACGCAGTTCTTC.

The gene calls are TRBV3-1 (or the pseudogene TRBV3-2) and TRBJ2-7, with 9 bases that match TRBD1. CDR3 length: 15 amino acids. J was trimmed by 1 base and V by 0 bases; bases with no gene match: 1. The V gene's germline CDR1 is LGHDT and CDR2 YNNKEL (reference sequence). As DNA, the CDR3 is TGTGCCAGCAGCCAAGATGGGACAGGGTCCTACGAGCAGTACTTC. Its protein product is CASSQDGTGSYEQYF.

The chain links TRBV15 to TRBJ1-1; possible D gene TRBD1, 5 bases. V was clipped by 0 bases and J by 4 bases, with 9 bases between them. Germline V gives CDR1 LNHNV, CDR2 YYDKDF (reference sequence). The CDR3 contains 14 residues. The CDR3 loop is CATSRETDFTEAFF. CDR3 nucleotide sequence: TGTGCCACCAGCAGAGAGACAGACTTCACTGAAGCTTTCTTT.

The rearrangement joins TRBV6-1 to TRBJ2-7; the D is unclear. Trimming cost V 3 bases and J 3 bases, with 12 bases left between them. In germline, CDR1 is MNHNS, CDR2 SASEGT. There are 14 residues in the CDR3. The CDR3 nucleotides are TGTGCCAGCAGTGACCCGAGGCGGAACTACGAGCAGTACTTC. Translating gives CASSDPRRNYEQYF.